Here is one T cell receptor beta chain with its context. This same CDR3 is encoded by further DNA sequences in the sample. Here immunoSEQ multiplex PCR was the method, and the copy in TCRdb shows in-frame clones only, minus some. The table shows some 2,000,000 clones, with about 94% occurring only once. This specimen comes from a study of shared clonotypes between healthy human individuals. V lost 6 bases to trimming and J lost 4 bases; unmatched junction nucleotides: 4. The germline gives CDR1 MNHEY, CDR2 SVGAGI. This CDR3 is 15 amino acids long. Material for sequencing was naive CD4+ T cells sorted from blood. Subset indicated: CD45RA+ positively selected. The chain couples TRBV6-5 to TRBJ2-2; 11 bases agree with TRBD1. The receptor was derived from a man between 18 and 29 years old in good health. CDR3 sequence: CASSRGTGGTGELFF. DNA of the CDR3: TGTGCCAGCAGCAGAGGGACAGGGGGCACCGGGGAGCTGTTTTTT.